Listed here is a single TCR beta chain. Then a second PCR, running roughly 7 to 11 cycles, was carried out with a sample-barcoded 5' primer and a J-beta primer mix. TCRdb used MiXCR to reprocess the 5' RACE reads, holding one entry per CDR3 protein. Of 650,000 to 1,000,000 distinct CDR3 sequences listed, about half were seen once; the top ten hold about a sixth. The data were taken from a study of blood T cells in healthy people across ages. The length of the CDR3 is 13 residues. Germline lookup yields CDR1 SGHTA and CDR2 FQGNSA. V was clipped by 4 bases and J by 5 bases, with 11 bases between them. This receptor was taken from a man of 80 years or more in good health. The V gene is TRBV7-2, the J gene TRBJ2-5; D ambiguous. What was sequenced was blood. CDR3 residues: CASSYPATETQYF. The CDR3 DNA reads TGTGCCAGCAGCTACCCGGCTACGGAGACCCAGTACTTC. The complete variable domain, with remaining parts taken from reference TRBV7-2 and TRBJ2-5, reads GAGVSQSPSNKVTEKGKDVELRCDPISGHTALYWYRQSLGQGLEFLIYFQGNSAPDKSGLPSDRFSAERTGGSVSTLTIQRTQQEDSAVYLCASSYPATETQYFGPGTRLLVL.